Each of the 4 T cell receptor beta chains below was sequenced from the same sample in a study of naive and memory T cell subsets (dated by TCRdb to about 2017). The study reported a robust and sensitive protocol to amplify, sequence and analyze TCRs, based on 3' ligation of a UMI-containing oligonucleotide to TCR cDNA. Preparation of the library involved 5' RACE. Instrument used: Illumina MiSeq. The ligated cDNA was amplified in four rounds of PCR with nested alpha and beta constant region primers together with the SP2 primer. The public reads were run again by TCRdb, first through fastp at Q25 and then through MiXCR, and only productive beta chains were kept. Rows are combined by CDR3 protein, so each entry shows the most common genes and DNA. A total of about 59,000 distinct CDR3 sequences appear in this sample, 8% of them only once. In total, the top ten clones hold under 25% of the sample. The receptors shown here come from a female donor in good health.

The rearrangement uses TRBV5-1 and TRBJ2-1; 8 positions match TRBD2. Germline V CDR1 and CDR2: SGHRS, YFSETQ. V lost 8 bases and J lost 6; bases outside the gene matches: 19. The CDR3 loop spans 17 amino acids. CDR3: CASSPNPPGGPSNEQFF. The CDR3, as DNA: TGCGCCAGTAGTCCGAACCCACCGGGAGGGCCGAGCAATGAGCAGTTCTTC.

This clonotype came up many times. The CDR3 nucleotides read TGCGCCAGCAGCCTTAGCCAGACAGGAACTTTCTACGAGCAGTACTTC. Protein product: CASSLSQTGTFYEQYF. The chain employs TRBV5-1 and TRBJ2-7; D might be TRBD1 (6 bases). V lost 4 bases and J lost 3, with 20 bases in between. Germline CDR1 and CDR2: SGHRS and YFSETQ. The CDR3 spans 16 residues.

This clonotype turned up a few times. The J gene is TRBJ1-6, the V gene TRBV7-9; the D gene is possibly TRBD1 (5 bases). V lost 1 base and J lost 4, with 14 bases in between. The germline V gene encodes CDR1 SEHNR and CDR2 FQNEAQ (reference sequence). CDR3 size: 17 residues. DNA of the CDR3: TGTGCCAGCAGCTTAGGAACAGGCAGAGGGTATAATTCACCCCTCCACTTT. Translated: CASSLGTGRGYNSPLHF.

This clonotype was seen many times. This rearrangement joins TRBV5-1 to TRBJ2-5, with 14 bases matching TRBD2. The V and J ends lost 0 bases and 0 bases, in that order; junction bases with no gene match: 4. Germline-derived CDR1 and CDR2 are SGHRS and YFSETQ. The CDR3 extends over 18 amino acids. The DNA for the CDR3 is TGCGCCAGCAGCTTGGGGACTAGCGGGGGGACGTACCAAGAGACCCAGTACTTC. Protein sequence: CASSLGTSGGTYQETQYF.